Reported below is one T cell receptor (beta chain). Its antigen is unidentified. This entry comes from a study of cytomegalovirus exposure and HLA in healthy donors. General observations from the study: Highest at DRB1 and lowest at HLA-C, TCR association rates differed among HLA loci in a later analysis. Among donors in an Asian-associated ancestry cluster, a later analysis reportedly found fewer N-insertions than the approximately 670-donor mean.

This PCR relied on a set of 60 Vbeta primers and 13 Jbeta primers. Sequencing used immunoSEQ multiplex PCR; TCRdb keeps in-frame clones, though not all of them. The table records approximately 99,000 clones, around 72% of them present only once. This CDR3 region has 16 residues. Germline-derived CDR1 and CDR2 are SGHDN and FVKESK. The V segment lost 2 bases and the J segment 6 bases; nucleotides outside the gene matches: 10. The sample consisted of PBMCs. The genes are TRBV14 and TRBJ2-1; TRBD2 agrees at 7 bases. The clonotype comes from a man aged 35 to 55 in good health and CMV-seronegative. The CDR3: CASSQTPGTTLNEQFF. As DNA, the CDR3 is TGTGCCAGCAGCCAAACCCCCGGGACTACACTCAATGAGCAGTTCTTC.